This TCR beta chain was sequenced during a study of T cell responses to AZD1222 COVID-19 vaccine (dated by TCRdb to the early 2020s). Describing the broader study: TCR sequencing covered 233 trial participants: roughly 200 given two doses of AZD1222 and approximately 26 given two doses of MenACWY control vaccine. Trial participants were enrolled by age into subgroups of 18-55, 56-69 and 70-plus years, and around 150, 29 and 61 TCR-sequenced participants, respectively, were included in these subgroups. What the work shows at the level of the full study, not this receptor alone: Reportedly, almost half of the unique spike-specific TCRs recognized epitopes lying outside the regions that are mutated in the B.1.351 and B.1.1.7 variants. The vaccine-associated CD4 TCRs covered the entire spike protein, and the dominant responses fell in regions 160-218 and 743-854. After two AZD1222 doses, both the breadth and the depth of spike-specific TCRs were significantly higher than at day 0 and than in MenACWY recipients. Participants were mostly white British, with more females than males. The authors suggested clonal diversity may have been underestimated. Because no day 14 peak-response samples were available, the repertoires could be characterized only after the peak T cell response. Conclusions about previously exposed vaccinees are limited because only five to seven AZD1222 recipients were SARS-CoV-2 seropositive at baseline. The 56-69-year group was small, and its depth increase did not reach significance, likely because of low power.

This clone has just a few counts. Its antigen is currently not known. No qualities accompany the bases; no much larger clone lies one base away. The CDR3 regions of human TCRbeta chains were analyzed by immunosequencing. The study's own analysis went as follows. Repertoire TCRs were matched against a reference library of SARS-CoV-2-specific TCRs generated with the MIRA antigen-specificity platform. Breadth was defined as the fraction of unique TCRs that were SARS-CoV-2-associated, and depth was defined as the fraction of total T cells that were SARS-CoV-2-associated. Using the MIRA data, each spike-specific TCR was mapped to the spike region that the TCR reacts to and placed in a CD4 or CD8 class. Log10-transformed breadth and depth values were compared by one-way ANOVA with Sidak's multiple comparisons tests. TCRdb took this table from immuneACCESS and kept in-frame rearrangements with V and J called. Such tables lack part of the clones; where checked against another copy, unresolved V genes explain under half of the gap, and the rest is unexplained. V and J calls and clone size follow that table, whereas D and trimming were derived from the DNA. Across this sample there are 150,000 or so clones, with about 90% seen only once. The ten largest account for 5% to 6.5% of the sample.

The time point label of this sample denotes: about 28 days (+/-7) after the second vaccine dose. AZD1222 recipients whose second dose came at about 4 weeks and those whose second dose came at about 12 weeks were combined into one group, since spike-specific TCR depth and breadth did not differ between the two schedules. Vaccinee samples were obtained from the UK trials COV001 and COV002, which included a single-blind randomized controlled phase 2/3 trial of AZD1222 (ChAdOx1 nCoV-19) in healthy adults. For TCRbeta chain sequencing, PBMC samples were collected from trial participants at day 0 and at day 28 after the second dose. Trimming removed 4 bases from V and 0 bases from J, leaving 16 bases between the germline ends. From the cysteine up to the phenylalanine, the CDR3 has a length of 17 residues. The DNA shown is the 51-base CDR3, in frame from base 1. The germline V gene specifies MGHRA as CDR1 and YSYEKL as CDR2.

Recombination linked TRBV4-1 to TRBJ2-1; the D gene assignment is ambiguous. This specimen consisted of peripheral blood, obtained 28 days after the second AZD1222 dose. This receptor was taken from an adult who received the AZD1222 COVID-19 vaccine. The nucleotide sequence reads as follows: TGCGCCAGCAGCCCCAGTCTACTAATCCGCTCCTACAATGAGCAGTTCTTC. The resulting protein is CASSPSLLIRSYNEQFF.